This TCR beta chain stems from a study of early T cells in non-severe SARS-CoV-2 infection. Across the whole study: Chains from this unsorted whole-blood bulk RNA could not be paired.

Per the germline V gene, CDR1 is SGHRS and CDR2 is YFSETQ. This CDR3 spans 18 amino acids. V dropped 3 bases and J dropped 1; count of bases not matched to a gene: 15. This clonotype was seen a handful of times. Its antigen is undetermined. Attached unique molecular identifiers marked individual cDNA molecules. TCRdb ran MiXCR on the 5' RACE reads and lists one entry per CDR3 protein. The repertoire holds approximately 50,000 distinct CDR3 sequences, with about 7.8% as singletons. Study-level points and caveats: The matching step, a VDJdb search, favored anti-spike CD8 responses and missed private and CD4 specificities.

The chain joins TRBV5-1 to TRBJ1-2, with 7 bases fitting TRBD1. Sequenced material: whole blood. The sequence was obtained from an adult who was a healthcare worker with PCR-confirmed SARS-CoV-2 infection or an uninfected control (not recorded which). In nucleotides, the CDR3 is TGCGCCAGCAGCTCCCCGCTGGGACAGCCGGGTGTTAACTATGGCTACACCTTC. As protein: CASSSPLGQPGVNYGYTF.